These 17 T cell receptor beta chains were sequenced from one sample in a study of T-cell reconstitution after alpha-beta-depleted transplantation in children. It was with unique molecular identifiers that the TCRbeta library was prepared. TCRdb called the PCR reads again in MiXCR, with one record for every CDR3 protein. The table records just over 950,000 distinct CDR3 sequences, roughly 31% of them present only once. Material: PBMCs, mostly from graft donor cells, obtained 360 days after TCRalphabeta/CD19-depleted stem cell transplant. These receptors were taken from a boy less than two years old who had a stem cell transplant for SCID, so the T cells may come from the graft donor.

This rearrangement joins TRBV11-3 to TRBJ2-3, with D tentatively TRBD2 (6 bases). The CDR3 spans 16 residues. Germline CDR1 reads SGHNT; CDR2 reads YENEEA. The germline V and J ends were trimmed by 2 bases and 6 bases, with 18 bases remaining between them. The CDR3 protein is CASSLFGVGGRDTQYF. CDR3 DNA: TGTGCCAGCAGCTTATTCGGGGTCGGGGGACGGGATACGCAGTATTTT.

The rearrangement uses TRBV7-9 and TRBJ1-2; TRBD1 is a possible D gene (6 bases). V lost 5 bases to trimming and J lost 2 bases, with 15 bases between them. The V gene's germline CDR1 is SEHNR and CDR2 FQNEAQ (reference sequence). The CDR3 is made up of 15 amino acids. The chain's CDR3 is CASSPGTPLNYGYTF. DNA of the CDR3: TGTGCCAGCAGCCCCGGGACACCTTTAAACTATGGCTACACCTTC. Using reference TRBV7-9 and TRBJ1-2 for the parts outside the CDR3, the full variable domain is DTGVSQNPRHKITKRGQNVTFRCDPISEHNRLYWYRQTLGQGPEFLTYFQNEAQLEKSRLLSDRFSAERPKGSFSTLEIQRTEQGDSAMYLCASSPGTPLNYGYTFGSGTRLTVV.

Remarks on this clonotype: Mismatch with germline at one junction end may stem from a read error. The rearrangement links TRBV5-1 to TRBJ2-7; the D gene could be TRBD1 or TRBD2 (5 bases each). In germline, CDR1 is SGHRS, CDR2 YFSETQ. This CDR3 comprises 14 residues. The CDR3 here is CSSSLEGRYYEQYF. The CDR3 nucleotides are TGCTCCAGCAGCCTCGAGGGACGTTACTACGAGCAGTACTTC.

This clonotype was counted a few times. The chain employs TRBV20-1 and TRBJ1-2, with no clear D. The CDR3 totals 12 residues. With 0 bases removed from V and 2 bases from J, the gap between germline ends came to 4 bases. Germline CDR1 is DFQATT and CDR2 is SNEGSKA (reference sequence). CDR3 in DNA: TGCAGTGCTAGAGAAAACAACTATGGCTACACCTTC. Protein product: CSARENNYGYTF.

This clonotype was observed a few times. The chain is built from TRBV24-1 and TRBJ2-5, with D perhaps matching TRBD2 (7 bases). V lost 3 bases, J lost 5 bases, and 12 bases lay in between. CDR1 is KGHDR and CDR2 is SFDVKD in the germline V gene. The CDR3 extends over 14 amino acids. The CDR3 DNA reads TGTGCCACCAGTGATCGGGGGGCGGGGGAGACCCAGTACTTC. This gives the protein CATSDRGAGETQYF.

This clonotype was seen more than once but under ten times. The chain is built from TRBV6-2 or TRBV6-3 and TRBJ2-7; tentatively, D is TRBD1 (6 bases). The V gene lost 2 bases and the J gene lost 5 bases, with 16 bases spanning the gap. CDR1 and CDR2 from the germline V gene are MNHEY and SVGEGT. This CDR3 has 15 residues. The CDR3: CASSYTKRGTNEQYF. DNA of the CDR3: TGTGCCAGCAGTTACACGAAACGTGGGACAAACGAGCAGTACTTC.

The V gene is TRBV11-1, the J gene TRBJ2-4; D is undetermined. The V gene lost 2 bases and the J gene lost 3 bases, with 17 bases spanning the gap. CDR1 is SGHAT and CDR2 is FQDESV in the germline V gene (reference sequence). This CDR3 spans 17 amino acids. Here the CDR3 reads CASSLTRMDRVKNIQYF. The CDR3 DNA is TGTGCCAGCAGCTTAACAAGGATGGATCGGGTCAAAAACATTCAGTACTTC.

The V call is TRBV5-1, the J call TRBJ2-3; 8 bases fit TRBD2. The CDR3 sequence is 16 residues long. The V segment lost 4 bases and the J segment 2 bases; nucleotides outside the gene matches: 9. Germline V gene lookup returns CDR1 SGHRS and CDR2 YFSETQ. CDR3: CASSPRLAGYTDTQYF. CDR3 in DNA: TGCGCCAGCAGCCCCCGTCTAGCGGGTTACACAGATACGCAGTATTTT.

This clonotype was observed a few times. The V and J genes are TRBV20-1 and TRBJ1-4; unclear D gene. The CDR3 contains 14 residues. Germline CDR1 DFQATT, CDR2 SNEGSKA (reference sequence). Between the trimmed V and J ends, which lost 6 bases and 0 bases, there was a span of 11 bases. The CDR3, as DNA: TGCAGTGCCAAAATAGGGACAACTAATGAAAAACTGTTTTTT. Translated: CSAKIGTTNEKLFF.

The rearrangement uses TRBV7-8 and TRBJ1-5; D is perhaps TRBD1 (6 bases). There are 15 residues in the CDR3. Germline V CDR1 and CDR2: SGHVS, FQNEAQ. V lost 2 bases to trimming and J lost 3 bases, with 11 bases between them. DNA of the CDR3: TGTGCCAGCAGCTTAATGGGGGGACACAATCAGCCCCAGCATTTT. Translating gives CASSLMGGHNQPQHF. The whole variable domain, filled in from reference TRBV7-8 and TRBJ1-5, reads GAGVSQSPRYKVAKRGQDVALRCDPISGHVSLFWYQQALGQGPEFLTYFQNEAQLDKSGLPSDRFFAERPEGSVSTLKIQRTQQEDSAVYLCASSLMGGHNQPQHFGDGTRLSIL.

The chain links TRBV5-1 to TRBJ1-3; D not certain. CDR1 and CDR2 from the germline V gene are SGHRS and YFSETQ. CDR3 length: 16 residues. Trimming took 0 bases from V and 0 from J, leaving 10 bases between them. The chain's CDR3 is CASSLGDGRSGNTIYF. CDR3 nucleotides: TGCGCCAGCAGCTTGGGAGACGGCCGCTCTGGAAACACCATATATTTT.

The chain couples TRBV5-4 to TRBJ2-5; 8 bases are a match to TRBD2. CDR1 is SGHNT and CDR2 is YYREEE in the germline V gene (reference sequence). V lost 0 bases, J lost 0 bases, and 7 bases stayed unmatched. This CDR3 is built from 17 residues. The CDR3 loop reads CASSLEGSSGDQETQYF. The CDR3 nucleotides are TGTGCCAGCAGCTTGGAGGGGAGTAGCGGGGACCAAGAGACCCAGTACTTC.

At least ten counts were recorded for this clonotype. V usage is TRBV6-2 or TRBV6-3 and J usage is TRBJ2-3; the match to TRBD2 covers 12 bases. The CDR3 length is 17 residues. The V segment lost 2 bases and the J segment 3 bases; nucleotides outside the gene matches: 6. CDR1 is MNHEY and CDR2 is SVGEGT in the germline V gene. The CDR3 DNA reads TGTGCCAGCAGTTACCCCCGGACTAGCGGGGAGACAGATACGCAGTATTTT. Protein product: CASSYPRTSGETDTQYF.

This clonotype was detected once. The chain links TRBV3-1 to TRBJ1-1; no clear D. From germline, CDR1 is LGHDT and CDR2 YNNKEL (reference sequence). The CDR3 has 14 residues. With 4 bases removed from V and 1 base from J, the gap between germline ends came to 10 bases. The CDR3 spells CASSPQRKNTEAFF. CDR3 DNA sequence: TGTGCCAGCAGCCCGCAGAGGAAGAACACTGAAGCTTTCTTT.

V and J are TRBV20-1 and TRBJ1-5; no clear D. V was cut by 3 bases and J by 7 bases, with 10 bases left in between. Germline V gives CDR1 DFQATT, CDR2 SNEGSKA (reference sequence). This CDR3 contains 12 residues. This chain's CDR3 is CSARGKGQPQHF. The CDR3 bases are TGCAGTGCTAGGGGCAAAGGGCAGCCCCAGCATTTT.

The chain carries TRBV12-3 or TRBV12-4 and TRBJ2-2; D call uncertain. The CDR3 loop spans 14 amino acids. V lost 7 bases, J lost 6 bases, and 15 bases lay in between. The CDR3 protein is CASNEVVGPGELFF. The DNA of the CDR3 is TGTGCCAGCAATGAAGTAGTGGGCCCCGGGGAGCTGTTTTTT.

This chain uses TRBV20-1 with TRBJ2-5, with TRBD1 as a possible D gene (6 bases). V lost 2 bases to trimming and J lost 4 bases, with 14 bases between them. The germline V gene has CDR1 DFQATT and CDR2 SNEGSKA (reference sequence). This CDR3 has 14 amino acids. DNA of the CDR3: TGCAGTGCTAGAATGCCTTGGGGGCCAGAGACCCAGTACTTC. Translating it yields CSARMPWGPETQYF.